The next 8 T cell receptor beta chains were all read from a single sample in a study of T cell responses to AZD1222 COVID-19 vaccine. Measured with immunoSEQ multiplex PCR; TCRdb has only the in-frame clones, and not every one. This sample's clone table lists about 140,000 clones. The specimen was peripheral blood. These TCRs come from an adult in good health.

The V and J genes are TRBV27 and TRBJ2-7; either TRBD1 or TRBD2 may supply D (6 bases each). Trimming stripped 6 bases from V and 3 bases from J, with 15 bases between. Germline values: CDR1 MNHEY, CDR2 SMNVEV (reference sequence). The CDR3 is 14 residues long. CDR3 bases: TGTGCCAGCAGGCTAGCGAGGGGGAACTACGAGCAGTACTTC. Its protein is CASRLARGNYEQYF.

The chain couples TRBV9 to TRBJ2-5; 7 bases are a match to TRBD1. CDR1 and CDR2 (germline): SGDLS, YYNGEE. V lost 2 bases and J lost 4; bases outside the gene matches: 14. The CDR3 consists of 17 residues. This CDR3 reads CASSVKGALPSLETQYF. The CDR3 bases are TGTGCCAGCAGCGTTAAGGGGGCGCTTCCCTCGTTAGAGACCCAGTACTTC. Variable domain in full (rest from reference TRBV9 and TRBJ2-5): DSGVTQTPKHLITATGQRVTLRCSPRSGDLSVYWYQQSLDQGLQFLIQYYNGEERAKGNILERFSAQQFPDLHSELNLSSLELGDSALYFCASSVKGALPSLETQYFGPGTRLLVL.

This chain connects TRBV19 to TRBJ2-1; a possible D gene is TRBD2 (6 bases). Looked up from germline, CDR1 is LNHDA and CDR2 is SQIVND (reference sequence). V was trimmed by 7 bases and J by 8 bases, leaving 18 bases between them. CDR3 length: 14 residues. CDR3: CASIPRGRLDEQFF. The CDR3 coding sequence is TGTGCCAGTATACCGCGGGGTCGATTGGATGAGCAGTTCTTC.

This sequence joins TRBV28 and TRBJ2-7; D is ambiguous. V dropped 5 bases and J dropped 7 bases, with 9 bases sitting between them. This CDR3 contains 11 residues. Germline values: CDR1 MDHEN, CDR2 SYDVKM. The CDR3 loop reads CASSPQVEQYF. CDR3 DNA: TGTGCCAGCAGTCCTCAGGTAGAGCAGTACTTC. Supplemented by reference TRBV28 and TRBJ2-7, the full variable domain reads DVKVTQSSRYLVKRTGEKVFLECVQDMDHENMFWYRQDPGLGLRLIYFSYDVKMKEKGDIPEGYSVSREKKERFSLILESASTNQTSMYLCASSPQVEQYFGPGTRLTVT.

The chain employs TRBV5-6 and TRBJ1-4, with D tentatively TRBD1 (5 bases). Germline CDR1 SGHDT, CDR2 YYEEEE. Trimming left V 4 bases short and J 0 bases short, with 19 bases between. This CDR3 has 18 amino acids. CDR3 nucleotides: TGTGCCAGCAGCCGAGGTATGGGACTGTCTGCAACTAATGAAAAACTGTTTTTT. It is translated as CASSRGMGLSATNEKLFF.

To note about this clone: This CDR3 is also generated by other DNA sequences in the sample. The gene calls are TRBV18 and TRBJ2-7; 9 nucleotides line up with TRBD1. CDR3 length equals 15 residues. Per the germline V gene, CDR1 is KGHSH and CDR2 is LQKENI. J was trimmed by 2 bases and V by 0 bases; bases with no gene match: 2. The CDR3 loop reads CASSPPGQGAYEQYF. CDR3 DNA sequence: TGTGCCAGCTCACCACCGGGACAGGGAGCCTACGAGCAGTACTTC.

CDR3 coding DNA: TGTGCCACCAGCAGAGATAGGGCGTCAGATACGCAGTATTTT. It specifies CATSRDRASDTQYF. The chain is built from TRBV15 and TRBJ2-3; D not certain. CDR3 length: 14 residues. The ends were cut back, 0 bases at V and 4 bases at J, with 8 bases in the middle. The germline V gene encodes CDR1 LNHNV and CDR2 YYDKDF (reference sequence).

The V and J genes are TRBV4-1 and TRBJ2-3; 7 nucleotides match TRBD2. The length of the CDR3 is 17 residues. Germline V gene sequence: CDR1 MGHRA, CDR2 YSYEKL. Germline trimming cut 3 bases from V and 4 bases from J; bases unmatched to any gene: 13. The CDR3 bases are TGCGCCAGCAGCCACTCCGATCGATGGGGGGGTGCAGATACGCAGTATTTT. It yields the protein CASSHSDRWGGADTQYF.